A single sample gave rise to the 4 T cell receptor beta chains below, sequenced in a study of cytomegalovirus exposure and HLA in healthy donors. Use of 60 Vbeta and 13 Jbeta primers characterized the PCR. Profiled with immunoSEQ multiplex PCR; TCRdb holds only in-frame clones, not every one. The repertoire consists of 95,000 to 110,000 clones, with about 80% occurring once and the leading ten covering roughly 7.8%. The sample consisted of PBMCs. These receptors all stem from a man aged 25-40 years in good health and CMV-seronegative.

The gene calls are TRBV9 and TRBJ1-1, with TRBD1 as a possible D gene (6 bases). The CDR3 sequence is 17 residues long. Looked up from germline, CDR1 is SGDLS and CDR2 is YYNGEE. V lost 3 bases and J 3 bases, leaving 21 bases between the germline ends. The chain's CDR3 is CASSADIRGALDTEAFF. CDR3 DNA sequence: TGTGCCAGCAGCGCCGACATCAGGGGAGCCCTTGACACTGAAGCTTTCTTT.

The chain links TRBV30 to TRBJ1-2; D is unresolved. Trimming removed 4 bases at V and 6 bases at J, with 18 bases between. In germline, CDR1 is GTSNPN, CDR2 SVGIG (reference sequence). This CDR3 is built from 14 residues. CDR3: CAWTFELQPHGYTF. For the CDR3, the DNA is TGTGCCTGGACCTTCGAGCTTCAACCCCATGGCTACACCTTC.

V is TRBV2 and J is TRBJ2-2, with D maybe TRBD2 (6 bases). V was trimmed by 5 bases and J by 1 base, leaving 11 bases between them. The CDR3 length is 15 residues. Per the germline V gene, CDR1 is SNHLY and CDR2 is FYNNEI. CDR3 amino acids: CASSRDFMNTGELFF. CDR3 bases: TGTGCCAGCAGTAGGGACTTCATGAACACCGGGGAGCTGTTTTTT.

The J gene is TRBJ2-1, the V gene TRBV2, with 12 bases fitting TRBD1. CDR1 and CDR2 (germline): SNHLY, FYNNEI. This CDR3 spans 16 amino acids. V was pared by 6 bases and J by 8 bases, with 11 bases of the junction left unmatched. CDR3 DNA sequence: TGTGCCAGCAGAATTGCCGGGACAGGGGGCAGAGATGAGCAGTTCTTC. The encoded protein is CASRIAGTGGRDEQFF. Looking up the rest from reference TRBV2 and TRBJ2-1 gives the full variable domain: EPEVTQTPSHQVTQMGQEVILRCVPISNHLYFYWYRQILGQKVEFLVSFYNNEISEKSEIFDDQFSVERPDGSNFTLKIRSTKLEDSAMYFCASRIAGTGGRDEQFFGPGTRLTVL.